The TCR beta chain described here comes from a study of blood T cell repertoires in COVID-19. About the research overall: From the United States, Italy and Spain came samples of acute and convalescent COVID-19. The analysed material was cDNA or gDNA that came from T cells, B-cell-depleted T cells, or PBMCs.

Authors' analysis steps: Reference gene primer amplification in the assay estimated nucleated cell counts. The protocol was immunoSEQ multiplex PCR, while the TCRdb copy is restricted to in-frame clones and leaves out a portion. V and J calls plus clone size are reproduced from that table; the DNA served to infer D and trimming. This sample has some 260,000 clones, with more than 85% found just once. Recovered status in Cohort 3 required two negative PCRs, clearance, or symptom resolution. The J segment lost 7 bases and the V segment lost 10 bases, leaving 14 bases of the junction unmatched. The germline CDR1 and CDR2 sequences are LNHDA and SQIVND (reference sequence). This CDR3 is 16 amino acids long.

V usage is TRBV19 and J usage is TRBJ1-6, with 9 bases fitting TRBD1. This sequence was found in a man in his forties who had recovered from COVID-19. The sequenced sample consisted of PBMCs or T cells enriched from blood (not recorded which). CDR3 nucleotide sequence: TGTGCCACCACTAAGACAGGGGGGATTGCAAATTCACCCCTCCACTTT. Translating it yields CATTKTGGIANSPLHF.